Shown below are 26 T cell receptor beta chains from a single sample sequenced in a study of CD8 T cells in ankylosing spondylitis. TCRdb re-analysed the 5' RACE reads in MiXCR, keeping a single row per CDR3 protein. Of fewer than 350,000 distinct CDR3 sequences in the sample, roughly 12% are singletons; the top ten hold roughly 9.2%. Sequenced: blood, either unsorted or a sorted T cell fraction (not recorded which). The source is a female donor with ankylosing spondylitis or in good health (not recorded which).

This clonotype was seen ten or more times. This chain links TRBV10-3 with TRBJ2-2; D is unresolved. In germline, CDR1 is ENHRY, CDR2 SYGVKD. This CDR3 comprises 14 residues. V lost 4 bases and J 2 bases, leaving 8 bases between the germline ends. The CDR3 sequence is CAISGGLNTGELFF. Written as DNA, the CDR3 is TGTGCCATCAGTGGAGGCCTAAACACCGGGGAGCTGTTTTTT.

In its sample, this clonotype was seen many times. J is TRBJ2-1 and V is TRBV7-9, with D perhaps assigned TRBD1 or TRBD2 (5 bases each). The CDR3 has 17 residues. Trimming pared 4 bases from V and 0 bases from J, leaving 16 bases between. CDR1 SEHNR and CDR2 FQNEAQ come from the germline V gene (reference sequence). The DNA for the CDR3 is TGTGCCAGCAGCTCAGAGGGGCGGTCTAGCTCCTACAATGAGCAGTTCTTC. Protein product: CASSSEGRSSSYNEQFF.

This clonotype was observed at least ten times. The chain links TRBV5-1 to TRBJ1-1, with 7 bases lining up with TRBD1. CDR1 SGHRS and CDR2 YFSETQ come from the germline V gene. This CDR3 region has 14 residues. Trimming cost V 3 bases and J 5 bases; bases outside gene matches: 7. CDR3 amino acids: CASSWTGPGTEAFF. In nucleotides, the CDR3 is TGCGCCAGCAGCTGGACAGGACCCGGGACTGAAGCTTTCTTT.

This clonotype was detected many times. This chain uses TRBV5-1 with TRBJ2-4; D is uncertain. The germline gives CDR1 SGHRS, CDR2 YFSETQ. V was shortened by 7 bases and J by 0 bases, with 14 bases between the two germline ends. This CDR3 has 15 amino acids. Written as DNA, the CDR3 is TGCGCCAGCTGTCTAGAAGCGTTAGCCAAAAACATTCAGTACTTC. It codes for CASCLEALAKNIQYF.

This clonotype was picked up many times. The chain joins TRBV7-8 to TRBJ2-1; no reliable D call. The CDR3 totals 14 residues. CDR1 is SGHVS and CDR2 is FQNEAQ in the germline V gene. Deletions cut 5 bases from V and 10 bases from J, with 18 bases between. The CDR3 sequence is CASSPSADFVEQFF. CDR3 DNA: TGTGCCAGCAGCCCATCAGCCGATTTCGTGGAGCAGTTCTTC.

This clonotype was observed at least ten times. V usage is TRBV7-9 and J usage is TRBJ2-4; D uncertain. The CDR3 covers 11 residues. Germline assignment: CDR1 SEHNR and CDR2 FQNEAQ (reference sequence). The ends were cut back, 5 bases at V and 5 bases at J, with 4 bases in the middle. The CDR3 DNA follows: TGTGCCAGCAGCCCTGAAAACATTCAGTACTTC. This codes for CASSPENIQYF.

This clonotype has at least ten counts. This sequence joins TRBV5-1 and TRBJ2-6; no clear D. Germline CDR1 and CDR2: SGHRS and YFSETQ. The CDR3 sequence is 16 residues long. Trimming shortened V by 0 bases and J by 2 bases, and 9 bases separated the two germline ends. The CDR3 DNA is TGCGCCAGCAGCTTGGCCGCTCTCCCTGGGGCCAACGTCCTGACTTTC. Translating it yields CASSLAALPGANVLTF.

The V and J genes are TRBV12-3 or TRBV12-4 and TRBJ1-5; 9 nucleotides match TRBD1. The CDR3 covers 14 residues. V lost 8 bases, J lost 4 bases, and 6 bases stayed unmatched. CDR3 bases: TGTGCCAGCCAACTGACAGGGGGTAATCAGCCCCAGCATTTT. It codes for CASQLTGGNQPQHF.

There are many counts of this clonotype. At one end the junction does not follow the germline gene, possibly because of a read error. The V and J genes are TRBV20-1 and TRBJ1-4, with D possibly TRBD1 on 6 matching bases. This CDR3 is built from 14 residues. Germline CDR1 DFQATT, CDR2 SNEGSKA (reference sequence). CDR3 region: CSARDSGRGEKLFF. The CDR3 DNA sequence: TGCAGTGCCAGAGACAGCGGCAGGGGTGAAAAACTGTTTTTT.

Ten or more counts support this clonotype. CDR3 loop: CASSLVLGGREAEQFF. The CDR3 DNA follows: TGTGCCAGCAGCTTAGTGTTAGGCGGGAGGGAGGCTGAGCAGTTCTTC. The rearrangement joins TRBV7-6 to TRBJ2-1; 9 positions agree with TRBD2. Germline V gene data show CDR1 as SGHVS and CDR2 as FNYEAQ. V gave up 1 base and J gave up 9 bases; unmatched junction bases: 10. This CDR3 has 16 amino acids.

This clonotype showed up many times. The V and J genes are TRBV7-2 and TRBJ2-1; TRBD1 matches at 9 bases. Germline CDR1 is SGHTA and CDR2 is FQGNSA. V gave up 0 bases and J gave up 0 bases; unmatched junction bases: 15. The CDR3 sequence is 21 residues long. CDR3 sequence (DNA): TGTGCCAGCAGCTTAGCGCCAGACAGGGGGTCAGCTCGCAGCTCCTACAATGAGCAGTTCTTC. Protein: CASSLAPDRGSARSSYNEQFF.

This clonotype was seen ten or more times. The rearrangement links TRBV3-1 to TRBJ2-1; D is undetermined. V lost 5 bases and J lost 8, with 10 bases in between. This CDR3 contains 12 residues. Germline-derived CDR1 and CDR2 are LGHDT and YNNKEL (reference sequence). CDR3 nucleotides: TGTGCCAGCAGCTCCCACCCCCATGAGCAGTTCTTC. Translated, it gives CASSSHPHEQFF.

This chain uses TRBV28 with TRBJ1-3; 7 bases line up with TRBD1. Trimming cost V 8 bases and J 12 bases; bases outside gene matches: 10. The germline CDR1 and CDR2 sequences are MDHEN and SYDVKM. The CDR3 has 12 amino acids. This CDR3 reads CASQSNRGGIYF. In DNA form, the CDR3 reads TGTGCCAGCCAGAGTAACAGGGGAGGCATATATTTT. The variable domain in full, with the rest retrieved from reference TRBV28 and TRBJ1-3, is DVKVTQSSRYLVKRTGEKVFLECVQDMDHENMFWYRQDPGLGLRLIYFSYDVKMKEKGDIPEGYSVSREKKERFSLILESASTNQTSMYLCASQSNRGGIYFGEGSWLTVV.

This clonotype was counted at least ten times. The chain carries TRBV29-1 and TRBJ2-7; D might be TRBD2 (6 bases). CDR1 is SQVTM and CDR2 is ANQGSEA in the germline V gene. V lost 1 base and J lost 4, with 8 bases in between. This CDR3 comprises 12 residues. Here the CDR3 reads CSVEGGRYEQYF. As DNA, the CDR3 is TGCAGCGTTGAAGGGGGGAGGTACGAGCAGTACTTC.

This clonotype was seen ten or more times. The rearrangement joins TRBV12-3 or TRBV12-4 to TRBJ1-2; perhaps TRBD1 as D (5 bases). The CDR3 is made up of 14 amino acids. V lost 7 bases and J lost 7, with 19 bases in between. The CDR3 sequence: CASNPISRVGGYTF. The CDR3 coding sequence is TGTGCCAGCAATCCCATCTCCAGGGTCGGTGGCTACACCTTC.

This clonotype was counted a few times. The CDR3 nucleotides are TGTGCCACCATAAATGGGCTGAGCACCGGGGAGCTGTTTTTT. It codes for CATINGLSTGELFF. V and J are TRBV28 and TRBJ2-2; D not resolved. CDR1 is MDHEN and CDR2 is SYDVKM in the germline V gene. The ends were cut back, 10 bases at V and 4 bases at J, with 16 bases in the middle. The CDR3 extends over 14 amino acids.

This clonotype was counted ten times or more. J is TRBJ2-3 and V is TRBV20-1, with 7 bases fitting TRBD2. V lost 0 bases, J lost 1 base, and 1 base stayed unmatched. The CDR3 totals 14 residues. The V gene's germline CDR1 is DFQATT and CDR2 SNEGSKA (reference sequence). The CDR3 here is CSAREGGGTDTQYF. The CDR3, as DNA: TGCAGTGCTAGAGAGGGGGGGGGCACAGATACGCAGTATTTT.

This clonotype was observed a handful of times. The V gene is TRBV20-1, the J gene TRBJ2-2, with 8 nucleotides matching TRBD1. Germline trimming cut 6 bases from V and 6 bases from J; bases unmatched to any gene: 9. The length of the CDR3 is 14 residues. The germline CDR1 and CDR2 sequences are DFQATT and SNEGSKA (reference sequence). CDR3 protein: CSAPTGGVAGELFF. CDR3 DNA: TGCAGTGCACCAACAGGGGGAGTGGCCGGGGAGCTGTTTTTT.

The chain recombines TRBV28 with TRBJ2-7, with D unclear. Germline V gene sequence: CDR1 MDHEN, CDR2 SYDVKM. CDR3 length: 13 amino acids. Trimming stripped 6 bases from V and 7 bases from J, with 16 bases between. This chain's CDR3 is CASRQPGIGEQYF. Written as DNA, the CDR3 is TGTGCCAGCAGGCAACCTGGGATTGGGGAGCAGTACTTC.

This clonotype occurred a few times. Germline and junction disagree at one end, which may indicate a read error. For the CDR3, the DNA is TGTGCCACCAGCCAAGGAGGGGCCGAAACCGGGGAGCTGTTTTTT. It translates to CATSQGGAETGELFF. The chain joins TRBV3-1 to TRBJ2-2; tentatively, D is TRBD2 (6 bases). Germline CDR1 reads LGHDT; CDR2 reads YNNKEL (reference sequence). The CDR3 totals 15 residues.

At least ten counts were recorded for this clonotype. CDR3 in DNA: TGCAGTGCTAGAGCCTACCTAGCGGGAAGCTCCTACGAGCAGTACTTC. Encoded protein: CSARAYLAGSSYEQYF. The chain couples TRBV20-1 to TRBJ2-7; 9 bases fit TRBD2. V lost 1 base, J lost 0 bases, and 7 bases stayed unmatched. In germline, CDR1 is DFQATT, CDR2 SNEGSKA (reference sequence). CDR3 length: 16 amino acids.

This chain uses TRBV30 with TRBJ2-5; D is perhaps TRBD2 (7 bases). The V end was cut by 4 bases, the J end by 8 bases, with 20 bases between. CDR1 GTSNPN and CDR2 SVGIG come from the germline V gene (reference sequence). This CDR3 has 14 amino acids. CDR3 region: CAWKGGGRSYTQYF. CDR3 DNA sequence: TGTGCCTGGAAGGGCGGGGGCCGGTCTTATACCCAGTACTTC.

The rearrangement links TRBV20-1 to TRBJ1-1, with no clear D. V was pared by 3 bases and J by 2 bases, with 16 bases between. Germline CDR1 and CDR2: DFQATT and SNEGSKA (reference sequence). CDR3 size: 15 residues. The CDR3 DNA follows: TGCAGTGCTAGTAAAAAACGGCGTGAAAACACTGAAGCTTTCTTT. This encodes CSASKKRRENTEAFF.

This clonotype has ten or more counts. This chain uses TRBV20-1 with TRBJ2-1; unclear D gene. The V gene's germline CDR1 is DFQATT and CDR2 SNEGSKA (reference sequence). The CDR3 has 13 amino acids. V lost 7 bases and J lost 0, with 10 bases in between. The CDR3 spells CSGASGSYNEQFF. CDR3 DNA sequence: TGCAGTGGTGCTTCGGGCTCCTACAATGAGCAGTTCTTC.

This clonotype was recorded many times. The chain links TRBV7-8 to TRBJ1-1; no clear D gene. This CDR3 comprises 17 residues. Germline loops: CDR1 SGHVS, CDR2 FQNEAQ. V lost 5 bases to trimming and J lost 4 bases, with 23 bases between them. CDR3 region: CASSPDFVTWRGTEAFF. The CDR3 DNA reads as TGTGCCAGCAGCCCCGACTTCGTAACGTGGAGAGGCACTGAAGCTTTCTTT.

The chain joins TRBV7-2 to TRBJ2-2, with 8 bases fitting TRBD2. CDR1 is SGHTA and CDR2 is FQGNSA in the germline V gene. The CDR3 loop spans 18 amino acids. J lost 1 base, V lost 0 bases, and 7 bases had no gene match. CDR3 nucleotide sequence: TGTGCCAGCAGCTTAGCAACTAGCGGAGTTTTGAACACCGGGGAGCTGTTTTTT. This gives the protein CASSLATSGVLNTGELFF.